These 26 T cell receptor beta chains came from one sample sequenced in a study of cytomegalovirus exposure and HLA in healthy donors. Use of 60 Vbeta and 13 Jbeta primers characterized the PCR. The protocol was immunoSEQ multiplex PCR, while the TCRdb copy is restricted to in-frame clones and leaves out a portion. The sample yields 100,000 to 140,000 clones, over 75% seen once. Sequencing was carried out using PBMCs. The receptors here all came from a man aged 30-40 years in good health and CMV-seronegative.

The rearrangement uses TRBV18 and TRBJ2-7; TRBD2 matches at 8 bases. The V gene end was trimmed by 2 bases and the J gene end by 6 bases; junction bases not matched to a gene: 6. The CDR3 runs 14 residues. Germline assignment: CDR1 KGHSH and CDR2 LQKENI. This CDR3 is CASSPSSGPGEQYF. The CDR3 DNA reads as TGTGCCAGCTCACCATCTAGCGGGCCCGGCGAGCAGTACTTC. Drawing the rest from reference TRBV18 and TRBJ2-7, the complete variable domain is NAGVMQNPRHLVRRRGQEARLRCSPMKGHSHVYWYRQLPEEGLKFMVYLQKENIIDESGMPKERFSAEFPKEGPSILRIQQVVRGDSAAYFCASSPSSGPGEQYFGPGTRLTVT.

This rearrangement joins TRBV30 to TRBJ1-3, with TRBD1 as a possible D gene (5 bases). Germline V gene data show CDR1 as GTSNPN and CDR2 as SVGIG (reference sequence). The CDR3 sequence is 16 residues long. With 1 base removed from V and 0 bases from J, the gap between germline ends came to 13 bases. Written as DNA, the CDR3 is TGTGCCTGGAGTGGGGGACTTATCGGCTCTGGAAACACCATATATTTT. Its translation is CAWSGGLIGSGNTIYF. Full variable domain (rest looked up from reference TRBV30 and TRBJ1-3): SQTIHQWPATLVQPVGSPLSLECTVEGTSNPNLYWYRQAAGRGLQLLFYSVGIGQISSEVPQNLSASRPQDRQFILSSKKLLLSDSGFYLCAWSGGLIGSGNTIYFGEGSWLTVV.

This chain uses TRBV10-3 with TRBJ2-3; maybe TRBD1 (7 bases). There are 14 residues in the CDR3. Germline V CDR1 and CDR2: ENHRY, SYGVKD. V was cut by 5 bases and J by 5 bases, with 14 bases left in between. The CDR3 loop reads CAISLGGGEDTQYF. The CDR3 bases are TGTGCCATCAGTTTAGGAGGGGGCGAAGATACGCAGTATTTT.

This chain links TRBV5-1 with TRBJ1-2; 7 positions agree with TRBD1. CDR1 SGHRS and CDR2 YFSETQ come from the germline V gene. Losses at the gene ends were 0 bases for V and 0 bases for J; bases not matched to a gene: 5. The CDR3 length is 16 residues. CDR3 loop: CASSLVEGASNYGYTF. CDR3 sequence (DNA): TGCGCCAGCAGCTTGGTGGAGGGGGCATCTAACTATGGCTACACCTTC.

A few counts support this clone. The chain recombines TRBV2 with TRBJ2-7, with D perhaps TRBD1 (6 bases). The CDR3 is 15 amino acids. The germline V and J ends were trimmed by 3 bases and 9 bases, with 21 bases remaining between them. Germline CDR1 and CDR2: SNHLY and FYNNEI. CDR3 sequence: CASSEEQGIRSGQYF. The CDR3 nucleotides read TGTGCCAGCAGTGAGGAACAGGGTATTCGGTCCGGGCAGTACTTC.

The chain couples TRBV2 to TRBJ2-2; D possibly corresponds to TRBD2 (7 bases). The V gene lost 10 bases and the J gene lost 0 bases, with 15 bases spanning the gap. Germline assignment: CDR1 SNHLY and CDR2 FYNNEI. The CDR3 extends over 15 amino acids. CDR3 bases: TGTGCCATAAGGCCGGGGGGCCCGAACACCGGGGAGCTGTTTTTT. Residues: CAIRPGGPNTGELFF.

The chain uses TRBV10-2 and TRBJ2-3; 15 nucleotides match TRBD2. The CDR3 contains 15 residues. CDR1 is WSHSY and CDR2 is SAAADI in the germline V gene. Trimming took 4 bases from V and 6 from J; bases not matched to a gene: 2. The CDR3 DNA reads TGCGCCAGCAGTGGGACTAGCGGGGGGGCGGATACGCAGTATTTT. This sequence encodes CASSGTSGGADTQYF.

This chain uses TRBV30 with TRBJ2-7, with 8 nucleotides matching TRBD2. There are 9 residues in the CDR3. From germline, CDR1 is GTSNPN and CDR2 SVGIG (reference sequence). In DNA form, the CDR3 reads TGTCGGCCGGGGGGGGAGCAGTACTTC. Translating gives CRPGGEQYF.

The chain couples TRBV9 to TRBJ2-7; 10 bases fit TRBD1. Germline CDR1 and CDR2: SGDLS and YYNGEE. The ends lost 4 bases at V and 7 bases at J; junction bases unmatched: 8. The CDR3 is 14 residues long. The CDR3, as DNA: TGTGCCAGCAGCCCGGGGACAGGGGCAACGGAGCAGTACTTC. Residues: CASSPGTGATEQYF.

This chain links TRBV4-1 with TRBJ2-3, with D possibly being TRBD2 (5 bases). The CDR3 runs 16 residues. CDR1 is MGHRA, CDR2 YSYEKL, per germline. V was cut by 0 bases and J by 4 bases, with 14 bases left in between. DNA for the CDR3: TGCGCCAGCAGCCAAGATAGCGTAGTTCGATCAGATACGCAGTATTTT. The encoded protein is CASSQDSVVRSDTQYF.

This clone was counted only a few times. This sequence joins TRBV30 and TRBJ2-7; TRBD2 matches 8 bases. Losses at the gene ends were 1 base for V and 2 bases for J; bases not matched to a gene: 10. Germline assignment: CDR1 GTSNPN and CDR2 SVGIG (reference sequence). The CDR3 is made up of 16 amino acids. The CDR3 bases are TGTGCCTGGAGTGGGGCAATTAGCGGGATGGCCTACGAGCAGTACTTC. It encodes CAWSGAISGMAYEQYF.

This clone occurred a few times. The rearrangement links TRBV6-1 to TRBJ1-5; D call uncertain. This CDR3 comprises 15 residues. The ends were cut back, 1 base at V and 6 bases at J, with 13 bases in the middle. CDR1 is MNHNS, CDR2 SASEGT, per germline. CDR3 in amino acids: CASSEGPEVGQPQHF. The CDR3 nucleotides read TGTGCCAGCAGTGAAGGACCTGAGGTGGGTCAGCCCCAGCATTTT.

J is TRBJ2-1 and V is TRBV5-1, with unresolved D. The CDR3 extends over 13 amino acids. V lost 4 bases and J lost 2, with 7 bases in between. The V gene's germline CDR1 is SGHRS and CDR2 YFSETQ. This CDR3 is CASSGEAYNEQFF. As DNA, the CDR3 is TGCGCCAGCAGCGGCGAGGCCTACAATGAGCAGTTCTTC.

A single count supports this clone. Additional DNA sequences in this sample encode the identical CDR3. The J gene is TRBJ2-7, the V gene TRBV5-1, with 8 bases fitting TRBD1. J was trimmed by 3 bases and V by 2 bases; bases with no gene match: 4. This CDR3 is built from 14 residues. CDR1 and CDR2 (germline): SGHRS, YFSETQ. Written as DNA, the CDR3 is TGCGCCAGCAGCTTAGGACAGGGATACTACGAGCAGTACTTC. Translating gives CASSLGQGYYEQYF.

CDR3 residues: CASSILDRTTEAFF. The CDR3 DNA sequence: TGTGCCAGTAGTATCCTGGACAGGACAACTGAAGCTTTCTTT. The V and J genes are TRBV19 and TRBJ1-1, with TRBD1 matching 7 bases. The J segment lost 5 bases and the V segment lost 3 bases, leaving 6 bases of the junction unmatched. The CDR3 loop spans 14 amino acids. CDR1 is LNHDA, CDR2 SQIVND, per germline (reference sequence).

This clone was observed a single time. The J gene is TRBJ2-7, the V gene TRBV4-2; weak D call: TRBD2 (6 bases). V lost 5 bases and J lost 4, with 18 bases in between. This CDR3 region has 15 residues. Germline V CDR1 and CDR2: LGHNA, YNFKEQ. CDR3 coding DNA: TGTGCCAGCAGCGTCAACTCGGGAGTAGGATACGAGCAGTACTTC. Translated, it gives CASSVNSGVGYEQYF.

The CDR3 DNA sequence: TGTGCCAGCAGCTTGGTAGCGGGGGCCTACGAGCAGTACTTC. This sequence encodes CASSLVAGAYEQYF. The chain combines TRBV5-4 with TRBJ2-7; 9 bases map to TRBD2. The junction had 0 bases not matched to a gene; V was cut back by 0 bases and J by 2 bases. In germline, CDR1 is SGHNT, CDR2 YYREEE (reference sequence). This CDR3 is built from 14 residues.

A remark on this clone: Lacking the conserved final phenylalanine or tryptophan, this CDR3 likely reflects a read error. The CDR3 region is CASSSRDTQYL. DNA for the CDR3: TGTGCCAGCAGCTCACGTGATACGCAGTATCTT. J is TRBJ2-3 and V is TRBV11-2; no definite D call. CDR3 size: 11 residues. V lost 4 bases to trimming and J lost 6 bases, with 5 bases between them. Germline V gives CDR1 SGHAT, CDR2 FQNNGV.

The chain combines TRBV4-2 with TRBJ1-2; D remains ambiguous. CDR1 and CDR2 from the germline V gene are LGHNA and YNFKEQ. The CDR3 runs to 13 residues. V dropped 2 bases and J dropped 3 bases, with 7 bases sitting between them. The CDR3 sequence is CASSQRGDYGYTF. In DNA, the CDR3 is TGTGCCAGCAGCCAACGAGGAGACTATGGCTACACCTTC.

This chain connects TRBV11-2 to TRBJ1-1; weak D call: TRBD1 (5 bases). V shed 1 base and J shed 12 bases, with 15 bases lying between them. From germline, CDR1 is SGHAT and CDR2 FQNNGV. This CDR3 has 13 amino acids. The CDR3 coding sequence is TGTGCCAGCAGCTTAGGGGCGGGGGGAGAGACTTTCTTT. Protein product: CASSLGAGGETFF.

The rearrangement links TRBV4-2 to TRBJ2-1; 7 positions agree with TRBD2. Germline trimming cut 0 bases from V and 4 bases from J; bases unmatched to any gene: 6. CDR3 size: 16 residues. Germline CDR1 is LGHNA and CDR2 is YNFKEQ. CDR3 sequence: CASSQDKGGSYNEQFF. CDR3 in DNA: TGTGCCAGCAGCCAAGATAAAGGCGGGAGTTACAATGAGCAGTTCTTC.

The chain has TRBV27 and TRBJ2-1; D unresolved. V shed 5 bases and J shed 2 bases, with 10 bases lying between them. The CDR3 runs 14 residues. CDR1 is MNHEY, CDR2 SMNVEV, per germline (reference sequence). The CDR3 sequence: CASSPKPPYNEQFF. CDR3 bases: TGTGCCAGCAGTCCTAAACCCCCCTACAATGAGCAGTTCTTC.

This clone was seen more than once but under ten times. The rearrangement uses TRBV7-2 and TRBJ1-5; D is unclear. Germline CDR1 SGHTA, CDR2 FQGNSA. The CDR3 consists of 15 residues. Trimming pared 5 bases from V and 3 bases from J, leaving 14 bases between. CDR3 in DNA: TGTGCCAGCAGCACCGTGAGGGCGAACAATCAGCCCCAGCATTTT. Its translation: CASSTVRANNQPQHF.

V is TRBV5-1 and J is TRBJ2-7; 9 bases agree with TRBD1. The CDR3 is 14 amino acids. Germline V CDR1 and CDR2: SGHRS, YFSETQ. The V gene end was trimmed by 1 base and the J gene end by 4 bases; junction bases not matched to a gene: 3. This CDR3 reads CASSLWDRDYEQYF. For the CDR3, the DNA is TGCGCCAGCAGCTTGTGGGACAGGGATTACGAGCAGTACTTC.

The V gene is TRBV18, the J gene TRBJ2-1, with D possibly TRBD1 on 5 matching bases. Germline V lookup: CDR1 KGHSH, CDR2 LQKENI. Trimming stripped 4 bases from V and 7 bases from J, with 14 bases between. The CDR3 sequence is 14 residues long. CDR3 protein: CASSRVTQGNEQFF. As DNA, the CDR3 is TGTGCCAGCTCACGTGTAACCCAGGGTAATGAGCAGTTCTTC.

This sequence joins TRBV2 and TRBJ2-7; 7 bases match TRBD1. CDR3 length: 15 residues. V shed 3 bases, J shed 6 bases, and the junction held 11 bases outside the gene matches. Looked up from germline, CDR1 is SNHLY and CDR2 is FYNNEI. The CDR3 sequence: CASSDFSRQGSEQYF. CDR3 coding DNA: TGTGCCAGCAGTGACTTTTCCCGACAGGGATCCGAGCAGTACTTC. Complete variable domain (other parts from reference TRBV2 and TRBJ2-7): EPEVTQTPSHQVTQMGQEVILRCVPISNHLYFYWYRQILGQKVEFLVSFYNNEISEKSEIFDDQFSVERPDGSNFTLKIRSTKLEDSAMYFCASSDFSRQGSEQYFGPGTRLTVT.